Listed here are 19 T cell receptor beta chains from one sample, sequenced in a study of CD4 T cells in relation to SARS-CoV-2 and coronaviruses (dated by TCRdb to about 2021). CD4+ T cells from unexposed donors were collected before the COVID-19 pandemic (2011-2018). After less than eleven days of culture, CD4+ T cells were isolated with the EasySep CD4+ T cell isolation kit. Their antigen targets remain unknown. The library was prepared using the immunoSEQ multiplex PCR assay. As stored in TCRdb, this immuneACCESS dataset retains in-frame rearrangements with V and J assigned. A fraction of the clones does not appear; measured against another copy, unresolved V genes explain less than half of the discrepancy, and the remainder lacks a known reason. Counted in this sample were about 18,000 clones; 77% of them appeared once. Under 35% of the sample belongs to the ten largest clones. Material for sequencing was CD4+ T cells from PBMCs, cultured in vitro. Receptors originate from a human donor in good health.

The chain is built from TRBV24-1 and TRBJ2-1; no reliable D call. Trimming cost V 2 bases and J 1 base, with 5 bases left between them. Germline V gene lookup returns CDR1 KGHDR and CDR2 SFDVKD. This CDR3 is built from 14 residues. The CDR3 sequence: CATSDYISYNEQFF. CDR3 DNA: TGTGCCACCAGTGATTACATTTCCTACAATGAGCAGTTCTTC.

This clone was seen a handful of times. As DNA, the CDR3 is TGCGCCAGCAGCCAAGATCGGAGTAGAGGGGCCAGCACAGATACGCAGTATTTT. It yields the protein CASSQDRSRGASTDTQYF. This chain connects TRBV4-1 to TRBJ2-3; either TRBD1 or TRBD2 may supply D (5 bases each). This CDR3 contains 18 residues. Trimming left V 0 bases short and J 0 bases short, with 16 bases between. Germline values: CDR1 MGHRA, CDR2 YSYEKL.

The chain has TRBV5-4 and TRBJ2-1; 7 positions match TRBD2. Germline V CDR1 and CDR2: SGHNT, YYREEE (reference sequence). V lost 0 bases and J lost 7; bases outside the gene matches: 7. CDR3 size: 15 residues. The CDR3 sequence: CASSLDPTSVNEQFF. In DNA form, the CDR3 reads TGTGCCAGCAGCTTGGACCCCACTAGCGTGAATGAGCAGTTCTTC.

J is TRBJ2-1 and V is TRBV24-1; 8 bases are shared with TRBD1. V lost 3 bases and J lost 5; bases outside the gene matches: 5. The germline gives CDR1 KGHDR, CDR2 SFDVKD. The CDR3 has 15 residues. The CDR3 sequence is CATSDADRDHNEQFF. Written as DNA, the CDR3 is TGTGCCACCAGTGATGCGGACAGGGACCACAATGAGCAGTTCTTC.

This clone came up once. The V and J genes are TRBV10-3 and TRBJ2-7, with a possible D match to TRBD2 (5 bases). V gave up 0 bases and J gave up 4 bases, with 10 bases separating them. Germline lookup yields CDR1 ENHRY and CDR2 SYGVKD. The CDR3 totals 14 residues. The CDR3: CAISESLEAYEQYF. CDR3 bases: TGTGCCATCAGTGAGTCCTTGGAGGCGTACGAGCAGTACTTC.

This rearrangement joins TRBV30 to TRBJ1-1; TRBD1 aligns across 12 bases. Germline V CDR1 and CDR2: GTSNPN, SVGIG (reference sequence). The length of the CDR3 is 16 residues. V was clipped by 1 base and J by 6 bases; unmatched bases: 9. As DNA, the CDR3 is TGTGCCTGGAGTGCAAGGGGGACAGGGGGCTTGGCTGAAGCTTTCTTT. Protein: CAWSARGTGGLAEAFF.

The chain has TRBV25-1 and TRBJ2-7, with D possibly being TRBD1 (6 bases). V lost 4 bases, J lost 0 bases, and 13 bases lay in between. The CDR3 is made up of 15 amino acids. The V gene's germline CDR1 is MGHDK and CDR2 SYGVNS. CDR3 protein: CASSASGQGSYEQYF. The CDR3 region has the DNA TGTGCCAGCAGTGCCTCGGGACAAGGCTCCTACGAGCAGTACTTC.

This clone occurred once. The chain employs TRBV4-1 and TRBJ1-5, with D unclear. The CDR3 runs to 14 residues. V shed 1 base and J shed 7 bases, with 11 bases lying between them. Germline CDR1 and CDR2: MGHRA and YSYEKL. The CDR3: CASSQAVTLQPQHF. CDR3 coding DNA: TGCGCCAGCAGCCAAGCAGTCACTTTGCAGCCCCAGCATTTT.

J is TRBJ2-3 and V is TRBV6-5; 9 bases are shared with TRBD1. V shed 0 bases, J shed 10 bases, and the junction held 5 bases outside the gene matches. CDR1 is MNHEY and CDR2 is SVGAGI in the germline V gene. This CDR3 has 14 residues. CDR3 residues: CASSYSMGQGAQYF. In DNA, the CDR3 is TGTGCCAGCAGTTACTCGATGGGACAGGGAGCGCAGTATTTT.

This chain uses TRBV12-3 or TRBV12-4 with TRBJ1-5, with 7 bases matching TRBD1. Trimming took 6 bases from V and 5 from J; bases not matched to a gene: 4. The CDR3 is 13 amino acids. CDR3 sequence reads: CASRQGDYQPQHF. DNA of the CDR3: TGTGCCAGCAGGCAGGGGGACTATCAGCCCCAGCATTTT.

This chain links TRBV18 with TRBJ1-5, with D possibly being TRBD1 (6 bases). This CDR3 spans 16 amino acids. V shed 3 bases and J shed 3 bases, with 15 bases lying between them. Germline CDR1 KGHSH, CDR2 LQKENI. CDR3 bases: TGTGCCAGCTCACCCAATCCGGGACAAGCCAATCAGCCCCAGCATTTT. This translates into CASSPNPGQANQPQHF.

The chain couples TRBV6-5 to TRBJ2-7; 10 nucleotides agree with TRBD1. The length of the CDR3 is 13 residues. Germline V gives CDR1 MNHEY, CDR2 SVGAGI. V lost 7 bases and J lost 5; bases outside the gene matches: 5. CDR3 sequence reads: CASTPDRGDEQYF. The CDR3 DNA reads TGTGCCAGCACCCCGGACAGGGGGGACGAGCAGTACTTC.

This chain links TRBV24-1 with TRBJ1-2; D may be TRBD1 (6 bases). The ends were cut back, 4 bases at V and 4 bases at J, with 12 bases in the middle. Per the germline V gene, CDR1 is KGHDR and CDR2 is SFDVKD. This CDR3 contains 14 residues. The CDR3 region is CATSDRDRFYGYTF. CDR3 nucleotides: TGTGCCACCAGTGACCGCGACAGGTTCTATGGCTACACCTTC.

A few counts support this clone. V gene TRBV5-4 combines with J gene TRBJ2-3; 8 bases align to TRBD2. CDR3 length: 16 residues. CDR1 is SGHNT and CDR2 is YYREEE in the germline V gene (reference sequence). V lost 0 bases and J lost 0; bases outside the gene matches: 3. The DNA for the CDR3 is TGTGCCAGCAGCTTGGTCCTAGCGGGTAGCACAGATACGCAGTATTTT. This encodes CASSLVLAGSTDTQYF.

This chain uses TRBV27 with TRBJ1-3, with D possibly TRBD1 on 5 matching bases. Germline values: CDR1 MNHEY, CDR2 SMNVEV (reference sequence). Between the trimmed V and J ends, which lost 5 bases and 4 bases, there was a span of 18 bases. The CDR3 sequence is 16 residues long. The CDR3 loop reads CASSKLSGTGGNTIYF. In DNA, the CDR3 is TGTGCCAGCAGTAAGCTGTCCGGGACGGGGGGAAACACCATATATTTT.

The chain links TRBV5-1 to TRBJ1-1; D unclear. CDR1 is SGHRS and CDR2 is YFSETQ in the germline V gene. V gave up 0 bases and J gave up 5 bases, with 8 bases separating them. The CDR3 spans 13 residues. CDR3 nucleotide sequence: TGCGCCAGCAGCTTGGTTGGCGAGACTGAAGCTTTCTTT. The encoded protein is CASSLVGETEAFF.

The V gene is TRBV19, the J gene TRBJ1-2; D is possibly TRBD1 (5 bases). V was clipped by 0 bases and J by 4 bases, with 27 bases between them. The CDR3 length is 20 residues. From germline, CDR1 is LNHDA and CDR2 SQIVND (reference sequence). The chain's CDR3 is CASSIDLFRWGADFSYGYTF. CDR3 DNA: TGTGCCAGTAGTATAGATCTGTTCCGGTGGGGCGCCGATTTTTCCTATGGCTACACCTTC.

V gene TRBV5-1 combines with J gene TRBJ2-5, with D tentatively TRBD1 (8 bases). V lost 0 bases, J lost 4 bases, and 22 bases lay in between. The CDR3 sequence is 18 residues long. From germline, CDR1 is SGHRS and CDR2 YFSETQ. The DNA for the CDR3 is TGCGCCAGCAGCTTGGACAGGGGGGGAGATGTTAGGGGAGAGACCCAGTACTTC. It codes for CASSLDRGGDVRGETQYF.

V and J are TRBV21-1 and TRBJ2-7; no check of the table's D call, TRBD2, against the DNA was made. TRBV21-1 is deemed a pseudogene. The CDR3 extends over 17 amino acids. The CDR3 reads CASSKQVGGFYYYEQYF. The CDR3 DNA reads TGTGCCAGCAGCAAACAGGTGGGAGGGTTCTATTACTACGAGCAGTACTTC.